This T cell receptor beta chain was documented in a study of CD8+CD57+ T cells in acquired aplastic anemia. Study as a whole: Isolated CD4+ and CD8+ cells, once sorted, yielded DNA averaging around 3 ug.

Genomic DNA provided the template from which TCR beta VDJ and CDR3 profiles were obtained. TCRdb ran MiXCR on the reads and lists one entry per CDR3 protein. This sample has fewer than 300,000 distinct CDR3 sequences, with roughly 82% found just once. Findings and caveats of the study: Patient and control CD8+ Simpson's diversity was not significantly different.

The ends lost 1 base at V and 13 bases at J; junction bases unmatched: 15. The CDR3 consists of 15 residues. CDR1 is SGHVS and CDR2 is FQNEAQ in the germline V gene. This clonotype was counted between two and nine times. Its antigen is still unknown. Patients picked for sequencing had shown CD8+CD57+ cell expansion detected by flow cytometry. Among the patients, none had received any therapy at the time of blood sampling. The specimen was sorted CD4+, CD8+, or CD8+CD57+ T cells (not recorded which) from PBMCs. The sequence came from a human donor with aplastic anemia. The chain uses TRBV7-8 and TRBJ1-1; 7 bases are a match to TRBD1. CDR3 amino acids: CASSLELTGNTEYFF. CDR3 in DNA: TGTGCCAGCAGCTTAGAGCTGACAGGGAACACTGAGTATTTCTTT.